The rows below give T cell receptor beta chains drawn from one sample of a study of blood T cell repertoires in COVID-19. Assay used: immunoSEQ multiplex PCR; TCRdb lists only in-frame clones, some missing. This table holds fewer than 250,000 clones, over 70% found once. Sequencing used PBMCs or T cells enriched from blood (not recorded which). The receptors derive from a woman in her thirties who had been exposed to COVID-19. Both conserved end residues are part of each CDR3. Fields, in order: J gene, V gene, D gene, clone size, CDR3 protein, CDR3 DNA. A D gene is named only where the DNA matches it firmly. Size tells how often a clone was seen (once, few, many) or the class of an expanded clone, and some rows leave it out.

TRBJ1-1 | TRBV30 | . | once | CAWRGHPNTEAFF | TGTGCCTGGAGGGGACACCCTAACACTGAAGCTTTCTTT
TRBJ1-3 | TRBV6-2/TRBV6-3 | . | once | CASSYSGLSGNTIYF | TGTGCCAGCAGTTACAGTGGACTCTCTGGAAACACCATATATTTT
TRBJ1-5 | TRBV19 | . | . | CASSTTDHGLFSNQPQHF | TGTGCCAGTAGTACGACAGACCACGGCCTCTTTAGCAATCAGCCCCAGCATTTT
TRBJ2-3 | TRBV27 | . | few | CASRPWGGQGDTQYF | TGTGCCAGCAGGCCGTGGGGGGGGCAGGGAGATACGCAGTATTTT
TRBJ1-2 | TRBV5-1 | TRBD1 | . | CASSLGQGLGYGYTF | TGCGCCAGCAGCTTGGGACAGGGATTAGGCTATGGCTACACCTTC
TRBJ1-2 | TRBV19 | TRBD1 | . | CASTTPGQRIYGYTF | TGTGCCAGTACGACGCCGGGACAGCGGATCTATGGCTACACCTTC
TRBJ2-7 | TRBV12-3/TRBV12-4 | TRBD1 | . | CASTRTGGYEQYF | TGTGCCAGCACCAGGACAGGGGGCTACGAGCAGTACTTC
TRBJ1-4 | TRBV11-2 | . | . | CASSQEAATNEKLFF | TGTGCCAGCAGTCAGGAGGCGGCTACTAATGAAAAACTGTTTTTT
TRBJ2-5 | TRBV29-1 | TRBD2 | . | CSETGLAETQYF | TGCAGCGAGACGGGACTAGCGGAGACCCAGTACTTC
TRBJ1-1 | TRBV27 | . | . | CASSFGQLTEAFF | TGTGCCAGCAGTTTCGGTCAACTCACTGAAGCTTTCTTT
TRBJ2-2 | TRBV19 | . | . | CASSGLQGGTGELFF | TGTGCCAGTAGTGGATTACAGGGAGGGACCGGGGAGCTGTTTTTT
TRBJ2-1 | TRBV2 | TRBD2 | . | CASTRLASAYNEQFF | TGTGCCAGTACTCGACTAGCTAGCGCCTACAATGAGCAGTTCTTC
TRBJ1-5 | TRBV11-3 | . | few | CASDGGGNQPQHF | TGTGCCAGCGACGGCGGTGGCAATCAGCCCCAGCATTTT
TRBJ2-5 | TRBV5-4 | TRBD1 | . | CASSWTGSTQETQYF | TGTGCCAGCAGCTGGACAGGCTCTACCCAAGAGACCCAGTACTTC
TRBJ2-3 | TRBV27 | TRBD2 | . | CASRLGLGLDTQYF | TGTGCCAGCAGACTCGGACTAGGTCTAGATACGCAGTATTTT
TRBJ2-1 | TRBV3-1/TRBV3-2 | . | . | CASSQSMTSENEQFF | TGTGCCAGCAGCCAGTCTATGACTAGTGAGAATGAGCAGTTCTTC
TRBJ2-1 | TRBV9 | TRBD1 | . | CASSGLNRGRNEQFF | TGTGCCAGCAGCGGATTAAACAGGGGCCGTAATGAGCAGTTCTTC
TRBJ2-5 | TRBV2 | TRBD1 | . | CASADRARWAQYF | TGTGCCAGCGCGGACAGGGCGAGGTGGGCCCAGTACTTC
TRBJ2-7 | TRBV5-5 | . | . | CASSLAIASTPPYEQYF | TGTGCCAGCAGCTTGGCAATCGCCTCGACTCCCCCCTACGAGCAGTACTTC
TRBJ2-1 | TRBV5-1 | . | once | CASSLGGLLNEQFF | TGCGCCAGCAGCTTGGGAGGGCTTTTAAATGAGCAGTTCTTC
TRBJ1-4 | TRBV7-9 | TRBD1 | . | CASSSTGADNEKLFF | TGTGCCAGCAGCTCGACAGGGGCCGACAATGAAAAACTGTTTTTT
TRBJ2-5 | TRBV11-2 | . | . | CASSLRGNLQETQYF | TGTGCCAGCAGCTTAAGGGGGAACCTTCAAGAGACCCAGTACTTC
TRBJ2-6 | TRBV2 | TRBD2 | . | CASSDPGGGSGANVLTF | TGTGCCAGCAGTGATCCGGGAGGAGGTTCCGGGGCCAACGTCCTGACTTTC
TRBJ2-2 | TRBV2 | TRBD1 | few | CASSPDRVTGELFF | TGTGCCAGCAGTCCGGACAGGGTCACCGGGGAGCTGTTTTTT
TRBJ2-1 | TRBV2 | TRBD2 | . | CASSETQGLWTSGEQFF | TGTGCCAGCAGTGAAACCCAGGGGCTCTGGACTAGCGGTGAGCAGTTCTTC
TRBJ1-2 | TRBV28 | . | . | CASSPTKAGAYGYTF | TGTGCCAGCAGTCCTACAAAGGCAGGGGCCTATGGCTACACCTTC
TRBJ2-3 | TRBV20-1 | TRBD2 | . | CSASRASGSIDTQYF | TGCAGTGCTAGTCGGGCTAGCGGGAGTATAGATACGCAGTATTTT
TRBJ2-7 | TRBV5-1 | TRBD2 | . | CASSFFSGRSYEQYF | TGCGCCAGCAGCTTCTTTAGCGGGAGGTCCTACGAGCAGTACTTC
TRBJ1-1 | TRBV6-5 | . | . | CASSPYQIEAFF | TGTGCCAGCAGTCCTTACCAGATAGAAGCTTTCTTT
TRBJ2-5 | TRBV30 | . | . | CAWSVGGQETQYF | TGTGCCTGGAGTGTAGGAGGTCAAGAGACCCAGTACTTC
TRBJ1-2 | TRBV7-9 | TRBD1 | . | CASSLANDRGYGYTF | TGTGCCAGCAGCTTAGCTAACGACAGGGGCTATGGCTACACCTTC